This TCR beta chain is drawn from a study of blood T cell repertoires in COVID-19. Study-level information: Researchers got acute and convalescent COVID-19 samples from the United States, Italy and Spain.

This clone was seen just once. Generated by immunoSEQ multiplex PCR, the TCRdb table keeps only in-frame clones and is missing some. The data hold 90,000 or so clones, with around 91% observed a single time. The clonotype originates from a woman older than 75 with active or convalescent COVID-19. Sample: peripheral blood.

CDR3 in DNA: TGTGCCAGTAAGGCCAGGGCGGGAAACACCATATATTTT. Its protein is CASKARAGNTIYF. The rearrangement uses TRBV19 and TRBJ1-3; TRBD1 is a possible D gene (5 bases). CDR1 is LNHDA and CDR2 is SQIVND in the germline V gene (reference sequence). The CDR3 totals 13 residues. V lost 7 bases and J 4 bases, leaving 11 bases between the germline ends. The variable domain in full, with the rest retrieved from reference TRBV19 and TRBJ1-3, is DGGITQSPKYLFRKEGQNVTLSCEQNLNHDAMYWYRQDPGQGLRLIYYSQIVNDFQKGDIAEGYSVSREKKESFPLTVTSAQKNPTAFYLCASKARAGNTIYFGEGSWLTVV.